Reported below is one T cell receptor (beta chain). Under the authors' procedure: Reference gene primer amplification yielded estimated nucleated cell counts. The method was immunoSEQ multiplex PCR; TCRdb's version includes in-frame clones alone and lacks a portion of them. The V and J calls and clone size come from that table; D and trimming were worked out from the DNA. The sample shows thousands of clones, roughly nine tenths of them seen only once. This CDR3 spans 13 amino acids. V shed 4 bases and J shed 5 bases, with 11 bases lying between them. Looked up from germline, CDR1 is SNHLY and CDR2 is FYNNEI. The data stem from a study of blood T cell repertoires in COVID-19.

The sequence was obtained from a human donor in a cohort sampled during active COVID-19. The genes are TRBV2 and TRBJ2-5; D is unclear. Sequenced input: peripheral blood. CDR3 coding DNA: TGTGCCAGCAGTGCTCAGTACGGGGAGACCCAGTACTTC. Its protein is CASSAQYGETQYF.